This passage covers 3 T cell receptor beta chains from one sample sequenced in a study of OX40 agonist ivuxolimab in advanced cancers. The data were produced by immunoSEQ multiplex PCR, yet TCRdb's version contains in-frame clones alone and is incomplete. The table includes tens of thousands of clones, 85% to 90% detected once. The specimen comprised CD4+ or CD8+ T cells sorted from blood, sampled in a trial of the OX40 agonist ivuxolimab. The receptors shown here come from an adult with an advanced solid tumor such as melanoma, head and neck, liver or kidney cancer.

A few counts support this clone. The chain has TRBV7-9 and TRBJ2-5; the D is unclear. The CDR3 sequence is 17 residues long. Germline loops: CDR1 SEHNR, CDR2 FQNEAQ (reference sequence). V was shortened by 5 bases and J by 0 bases, with 19 bases between the two germline ends. CDR3 region: CASSTASDGWYQETQYF. CDR3 bases: TGTGCCAGCAGCACCGCCTCGGACGGCTGGTACCAAGAGACCCAGTACTTC.

This clone was seen once. The CDR3 nucleotides are TGTGCCATCAGCGGACAGACGAATTCACCCCTCCACTTT. Protein sequence: CAISGQTNSPLHF. V usage is TRBV10-3 and J usage is TRBJ1-6; D might be TRBD1 (6 bases). From germline, CDR1 is ENHRY and CDR2 SYGVKD. V was trimmed by 6 bases and J by 7 bases, leaving 10 bases between them. The CDR3 covers 13 residues.

The chain employs TRBV27 and TRBJ1-1; TRBD1 might be the D (6 bases). CDR1 MNHEY and CDR2 SMNVEV come from the germline V gene (reference sequence). The CDR3 spans 13 residues. Between the trimmed V and J ends, which lost 5 bases and 10 bases, there was a span of 17 bases. CDR3 amino acids: CASSTGTRIAAFF. The CDR3 coding sequence is TGTGCCAGCAGTACAGGGACTCGGATAGCAGCTTTCTTT.